The 19 T cell receptor beta chains below come from one sample, sequenced in a study of STAT5B mutations in CD4+ large granular lymphocyte leukemia. Using immunoSEQ multiplex PCR, the repertoire was profiled, and TCRdb retains in-frame clones only, with some absent. There are tens of thousands of clones in the sample; 70% to 75% occur only once, and 3.1% lies in the top ten. The sequenced material came from CD4+ T cells from blood buffy coats. These receptors were collected from a human donor in good health.

V usage is TRBV11-2 and J usage is TRBJ1-1; D gene uncertain. CDR1 and CDR2 from the germline V gene are SGHAT and FQNNGV. The CDR3 has 16 residues. With 1 base removed from V and 2 bases from J, the gap between germline ends came to 14 bases. As DNA, the CDR3 is TGTGCCAGCAGCTTAGTATTTAGACTGATAAACACTGAAGCTTTCTTT. It specifies CASSLVFRLINTEAFF.

The chain uses TRBV30 and TRBJ1-6; no clear D gene. Germline CDR1 is GTSNPN and CDR2 is SVGIG (reference sequence). V shed 2 bases and J shed 7 bases, with 9 bases lying between them. CDR3 length equals 13 residues. CDR3 DNA: TGTGCCTGGAGTACAGACGACAATTCACCCCTCCACTTT. Residues: CAWSTDDNSPLHF.

The rearrangement links TRBV5-6 to TRBJ1-4; D remains ambiguous. V lost 4 bases to trimming and J lost 7 bases, with 14 bases between them. The V gene's germline CDR1 is SGHDT and CDR2 YYEEEE. CDR3 length equals 14 residues. CDR3 residues: CASSRGRRSEKLFF. The CDR3 coding sequence is TGTGCCAGCAGCAGAGGACGGAGGAGTGAAAAACTGTTTTTT.

The chain carries TRBV6-5 and TRBJ2-7, with TRBD2 as a possible D gene (5 bases). V was trimmed by 6 bases and J by 6 bases, leaving 18 bases between them. Looked up from germline, CDR1 is MNHEY and CDR2 is SVGAGI. The length of the CDR3 is 14 residues. CDR3 DNA: TGTGCCAGCAGACCCTCTCCCGCGGGCCTCGAGCAGTACTTC. It codes for CASRPSPAGLEQYF.

This clone was observed a handful of times. The chain links TRBV6-1 to TRBJ2-2, with a weak D call TRBD1 (5 bases). CDR3 length: 16 residues. From germline, CDR1 is MNHNS and CDR2 SASEGT. Trimming stripped 4 bases from V and 6 bases from J, with 18 bases between. In DNA form, the CDR3 reads TGTGCCAGCAGTGCCCGAGGCAGGGAAGGAGCCGGGGAGCTGTTTTTT. Translation gives CASSARGREGAGELFF.

This rearrangement joins TRBV9 to TRBJ2-7; D is undetermined. CDR1 and CDR2 from the germline V gene are SGDLS and YYNGEE. The CDR3 runs 15 residues. V dropped 0 bases and J dropped 2 bases, with 12 bases sitting between them. In nucleotides, the CDR3 is TGTGCCAGCAGCGTAGGGGAAGTCAAGACCTACGAGCAGTACTTC. This gives the protein CASSVGEVKTYEQYF.

This clone has only one observation. The chain combines TRBV5-8 with TRBJ1-5, with D perhaps TRBD1 (6 bases). The germline gives CDR1 SGHTS, CDR2 YDEGEE. This CDR3 region has 16 residues. Trimming removed 4 bases from V and 9 bases from J, with 23 bases in between. Here the CDR3 reads CASSLAAGVAPGPQHF. The CDR3 DNA is TGTGCCAGCAGCCTGGCGGCAGGGGTCGCCCCGGGGCCCCAGCATTTT.

Only a few counts were recorded for this clone. The gene calls are TRBV5-6 and TRBJ1-2; perhaps TRBD1 as D (5 bases). V was pared by 5 bases and J by 4 bases, with 18 bases between. There are 15 residues in the CDR3. In germline, CDR1 is SGHDT, CDR2 YYEEEE. The CDR3: CASSIGTKALYGYTF. The CDR3 bases are TGTGCCAGCAGTATCGGGACGAAGGCCCTCTATGGCTACACCTTC.

This clone appeared once. The chain employs TRBV7-2 and TRBJ2-7; 10 bases align to TRBD2. This CDR3 has 13 amino acids. Germline assignment: CDR1 SGHTA and CDR2 FQGNSA. Trimming at V came to 3 bases and at J to 4 bases, leaving 0 bases not matched to a gene. This chain's CDR3 is CASSFSGRYEQYF. The CDR3 bases are TGTGCCAGCAGCTTTAGCGGGAGGTACGAGCAGTACTTC.

Only a few counts were recorded for this clone. The CDR3 loop reads CASSLGWDNSPLHF. Written as DNA, the CDR3 is TGCGCCAGCAGCTTGGGTTGGGATAATTCACCCCTCCACTTT. V is TRBV5-1 and J is TRBJ1-6; no definite D call. CDR3 length: 14 residues. The germline gives CDR1 SGHRS, CDR2 YFSETQ. Trimming took 0 bases from V and 5 from J, leaving 6 bases between them.

In regard to this clone: In the same sample, other DNA sequences code for this CDR3. V gene TRBV6-5 combines with J gene TRBJ1-5; possible D gene TRBD1, 5 bases. V was trimmed by 6 bases and J by 5 bases, leaving 17 bases between them. The length of the CDR3 is 15 residues. Looked up from germline, CDR1 is MNHEY and CDR2 is SVGAGI. The CDR3 region has the DNA TGTGCCAGCAGACGACAGAGGACTAGTGATCAGCCCCAGCATTTT. It translates to CASRRQRTSDQPQHF.

The chain has TRBV5-5 and TRBJ2-7; D gene ambiguous. V gave up 3 bases and J gave up 6 bases, with 19 bases separating them. Germline CDR1 SGHKS, CDR2 YYEKEE (reference sequence). The CDR3 contains 15 residues. CDR3 nucleotide sequence: TGTGCCAGCAGCTCCGACACCCGTCCGTGGATCGAGCAGTACTTC. It translates to CASSSDTRPWIEQYF.

The chain is built from TRBV4-3 and TRBJ1-5; TRBD1 aligns across 9 bases. Trimming removed 4 bases from V and 4 bases from J; junction bases left unmatched: 5. The V gene's germline CDR1 is LGHNA and CDR2 YSLEER. There are 15 residues in the CDR3. CDR3 loop: CASSLDRGRNQPQHF. Here the CDR3 DNA reads TGCGCCAGCAGCCTGGACAGGGGACGAAATCAGCCCCAGCATTTT.

The chain is built from TRBV28 and TRBJ1-2; a possible D gene is TRBD1 (5 bases). The CDR3 is 16 amino acids. The germline V gene encodes CDR1 MDHEN and CDR2 SYDVKM. V lost 6 bases and J 1 base, leaving 18 bases between the germline ends. DNA of the CDR3: TGTGCCAGCAGCGATCGGGCCCCTAGGGGTAACTATGGCTACACCTTC. Translating gives CASSDRAPRGNYGYTF.

The chain is built from TRBV28 and TRBJ1-2; TRBD1 matches at 10 bases. Germline values: CDR1 MDHEN, CDR2 SYDVKM. The CDR3 contains 16 residues. The ends lost 6 bases at V and 5 bases at J; junction bases unmatched: 12. For the CDR3, the DNA is TGTGCCAGCAGCCCTGCCGGGACAGGGGAGGGGTATGGCTACACCTTC. Amino acids: CASSPAGTGEGYGYTF.

This clone appeared a few times. The rearrangement uses TRBV4-3 and TRBJ2-7; D gene ambiguous. Germline V gene lookup returns CDR1 LGHNA and CDR2 YSLEER. V lost 2 bases to trimming and J lost 3 bases, with 5 bases between them. The CDR3 covers 12 residues. The CDR3 protein is CASSQSGYEQYF. CDR3 bases: TGCGCCAGCAGCCAATCTGGCTACGAGCAGTACTTC.

V gene TRBV6-6 combines with J gene TRBJ2-5, with D unclear. The germline V and J ends were trimmed by 5 bases and 2 bases, with 12 bases remaining between them. Germline-derived CDR1 and CDR2 are MNHNY and SVGAGI (reference sequence). The CDR3 sequence is 14 residues long. Here the CDR3 reads CASSSTDAQETQYF. The CDR3 DNA is TGTGCCAGCAGTAGCACGGACGCTCAAGAGACCCAGTACTTC.

CDR3 residues: CATSRDLLDTEAFF. The DNA of the CDR3 is TGTGCCACCAGCAGAGATCTACTTGACACTGAAGCTTTCTTT. The rearrangement links TRBV15 to TRBJ1-1; D gene uncertain. Germline values: CDR1 LNHNV, CDR2 YYDKDF (reference sequence). Trimming took off 0 bases at V and 3 bases at J, with 8 bases between the two ends. The CDR3 is made up of 14 amino acids.

V gene TRBV27 combines with J gene TRBJ1-6; D perhaps matches TRBD1 (5 bases). The CDR3 spans 15 residues. Germline CDR1 and CDR2: MNHEY and SMNVEV (reference sequence). V was trimmed by 6 bases and J by 10 bases, leaving 19 bases between them. The CDR3 sequence: CASSTLGGVGSPLHF. In DNA form, the CDR3 reads TGTGCCAGCAGCACCCTGGGAGGGGTAGGATCACCCCTCCACTTT.